This T cell receptor beta chain was recorded in a study of vaccination effects on CD4 cells after COVID-19. For the study at large: Researchers obtained post-vaccine samples at a median of 72 days past the second dose. General observations from the study: Few convalescent patients were included, and no early post-infection timepoints were sampled. Clones from infection and from vaccination both contracted markedly late after vaccination.

Concerning this clone: No antigen is known for it.

The junction had 6 bases not matched to a gene; V was cut back by 2 bases and J by 3 bases. The CDR3 extends over 15 amino acids. Germline V gives CDR1 GTSNPN, CDR2 SVGIG (reference sequence). Sequencing was preceded by expansion of antigen-specific CD4+ T cells with viral peptide pools in the ViraFEST assay. Following culture for roughly 10 days, CD4+ T cells were isolated. Either the BNT162b2 or mRNA-1273 vaccine was given to participants in two doses. Half of the medium was exchanged for IL-2 medium on both days 3 and 7. TCRdb's copy holds only in-frame clones and misses some; the assay was immunoSEQ multiplex PCR. The sample lists 27,000 or so clones, under 90% occurring once.

The V gene is TRBV30, the J gene TRBJ2-3; 9 bases agree with TRBD2. Sample: CD4+ T cells from PBMCs cultured with HCoV-NL63 spike peptides, taken after COVID-19 vaccination. The clonotype originates from a human donor who received a COVID-19 vaccine. Some clones in this sample may be carry-over from other donors' samples. The CDR3, as DNA: TGTGCCTGGAGTTTTGCGGGGGGGCGGACAGATACGCAGTATTTT. It specifies CAWSFAGGRTDTQYF.